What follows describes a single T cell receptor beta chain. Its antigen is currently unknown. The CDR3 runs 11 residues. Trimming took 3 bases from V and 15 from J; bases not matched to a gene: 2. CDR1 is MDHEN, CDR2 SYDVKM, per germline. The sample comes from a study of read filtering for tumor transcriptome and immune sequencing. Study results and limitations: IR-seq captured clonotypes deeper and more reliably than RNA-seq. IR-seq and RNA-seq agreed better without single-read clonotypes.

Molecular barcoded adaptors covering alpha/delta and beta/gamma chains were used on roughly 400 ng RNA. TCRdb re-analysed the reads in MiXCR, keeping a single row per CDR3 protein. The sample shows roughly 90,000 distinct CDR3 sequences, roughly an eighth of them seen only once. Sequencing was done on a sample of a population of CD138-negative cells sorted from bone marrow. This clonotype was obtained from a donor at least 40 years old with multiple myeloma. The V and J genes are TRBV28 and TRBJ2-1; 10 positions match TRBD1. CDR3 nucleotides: TGTGCCAGCAGTTTGGGGGACAGGGGGTTCTTC. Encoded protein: CASSLGDRGFF.